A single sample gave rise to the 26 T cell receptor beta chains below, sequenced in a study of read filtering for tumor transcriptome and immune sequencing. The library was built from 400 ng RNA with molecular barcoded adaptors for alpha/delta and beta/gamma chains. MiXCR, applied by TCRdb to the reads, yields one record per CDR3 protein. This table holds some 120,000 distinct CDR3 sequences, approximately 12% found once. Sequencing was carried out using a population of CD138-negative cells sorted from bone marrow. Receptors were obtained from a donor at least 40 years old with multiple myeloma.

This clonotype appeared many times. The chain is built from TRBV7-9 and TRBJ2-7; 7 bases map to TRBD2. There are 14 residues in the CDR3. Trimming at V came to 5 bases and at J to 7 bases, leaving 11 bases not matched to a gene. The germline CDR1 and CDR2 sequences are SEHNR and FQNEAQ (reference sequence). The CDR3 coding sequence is TGTGCCAGCAGCCAAAGCGGGAAGGGAGGGGAGCAGTACTTC. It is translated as CASSQSGKGGEQYF.

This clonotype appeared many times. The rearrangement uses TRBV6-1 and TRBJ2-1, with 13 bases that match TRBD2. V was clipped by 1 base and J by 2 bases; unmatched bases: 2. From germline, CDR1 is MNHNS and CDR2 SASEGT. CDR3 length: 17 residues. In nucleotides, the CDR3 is TGTGCCAGCAGTGAAGGGGGACTAGCGGGGACCTACAATGAGCAGTTCTTC. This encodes CASSEGGLAGTYNEQFF.

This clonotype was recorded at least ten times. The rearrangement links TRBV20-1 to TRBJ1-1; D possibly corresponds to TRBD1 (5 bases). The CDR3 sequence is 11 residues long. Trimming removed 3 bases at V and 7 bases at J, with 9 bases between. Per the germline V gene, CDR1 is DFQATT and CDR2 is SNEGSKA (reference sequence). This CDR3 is CSASRVGEAFF. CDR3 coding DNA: TGCAGTGCTAGCAGGGTTGGTGAAGCTTTCTTT.

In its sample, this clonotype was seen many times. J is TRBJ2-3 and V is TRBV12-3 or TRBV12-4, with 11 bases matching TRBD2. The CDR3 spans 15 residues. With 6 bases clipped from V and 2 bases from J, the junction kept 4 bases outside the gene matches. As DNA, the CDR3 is TGTGCCAGCAGGTTGACTAGCGGGAACACAGATACGCAGTATTTT. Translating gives CASRLTSGNTDTQYF.

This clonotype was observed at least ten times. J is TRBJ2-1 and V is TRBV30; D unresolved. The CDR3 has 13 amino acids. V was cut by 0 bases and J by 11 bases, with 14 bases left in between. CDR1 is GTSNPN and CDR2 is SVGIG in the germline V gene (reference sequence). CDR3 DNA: TGTGCCTGGAGTGTGGGCCAAGGACGGAAGCAGTTCTTC. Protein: CAWSVGQGRKQFF.

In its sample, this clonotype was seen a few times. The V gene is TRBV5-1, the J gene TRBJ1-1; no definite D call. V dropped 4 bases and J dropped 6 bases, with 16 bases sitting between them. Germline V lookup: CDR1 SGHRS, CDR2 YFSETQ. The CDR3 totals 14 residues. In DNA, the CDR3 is TGCGCCAGCAGCCCCGAATTGCTAGACGCTGAAGCTTTCTTT. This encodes CASSPELLDAEAFF. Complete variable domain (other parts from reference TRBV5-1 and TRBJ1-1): KAGVTQTPRYLIKTRGQQVTLSCSPISGHRSVSWYQQTPGQGLQFLFEYFSETQRNKGNFPGRFSGRQFSNSRSEMNVSTLELGDSALYLCASSPELLDAEAFFGQGTRLTVV.

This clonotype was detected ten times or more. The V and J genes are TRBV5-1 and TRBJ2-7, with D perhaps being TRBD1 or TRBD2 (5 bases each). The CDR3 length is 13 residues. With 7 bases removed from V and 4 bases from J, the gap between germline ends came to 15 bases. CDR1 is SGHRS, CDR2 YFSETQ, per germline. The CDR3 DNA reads TGCGCCAGCTCCCGGGACGGAGAGTACGAGCAGTACTTC. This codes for CASSRDGEYEQYF.

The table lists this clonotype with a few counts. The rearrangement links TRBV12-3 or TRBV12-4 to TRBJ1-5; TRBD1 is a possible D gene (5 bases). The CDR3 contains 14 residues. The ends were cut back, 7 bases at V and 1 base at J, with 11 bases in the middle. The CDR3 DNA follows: TGTGCCAGCACCAGGGAAGGAAGCAATCAGCCCCAGCATTTT. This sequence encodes CASTREGSNQPQHF.

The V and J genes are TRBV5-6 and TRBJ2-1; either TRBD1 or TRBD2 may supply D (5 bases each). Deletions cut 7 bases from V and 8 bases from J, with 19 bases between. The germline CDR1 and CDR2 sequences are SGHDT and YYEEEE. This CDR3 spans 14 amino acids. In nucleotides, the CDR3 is TGTGCCAGCTGGGTCCGGGGCGGGCTACATGAGCAGTTCTTC. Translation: CASWVRGGLHEQFF. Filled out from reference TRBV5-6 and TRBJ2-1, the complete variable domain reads DAGVTQSPTHLIKTRGQQVTLRCSPKSGHDTVSWYQQALGQGPQFIFQYYEEEERQRGNFPDRFSGHQFPNYSSELNVNALLLGDSALYLCASWVRGGLHEQFFGPGTRLTVL.

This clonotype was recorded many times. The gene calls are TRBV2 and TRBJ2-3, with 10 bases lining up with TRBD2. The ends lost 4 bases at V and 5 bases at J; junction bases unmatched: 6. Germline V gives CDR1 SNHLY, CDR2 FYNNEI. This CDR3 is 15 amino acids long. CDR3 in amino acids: CASSASSGSIDTQYF. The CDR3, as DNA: TGTGCCAGCAGTGCGTCTAGCGGGAGTATAGATACGCAGTATTTT.

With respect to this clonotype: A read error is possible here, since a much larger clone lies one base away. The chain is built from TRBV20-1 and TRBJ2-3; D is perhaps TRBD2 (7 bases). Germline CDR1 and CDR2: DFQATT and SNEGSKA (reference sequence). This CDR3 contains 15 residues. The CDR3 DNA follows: TGCAGAGCTAGGGGGGGGCAGGGGACCACAGATACGCAGTATTTT. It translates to CRARGGQGTTDTQYF.

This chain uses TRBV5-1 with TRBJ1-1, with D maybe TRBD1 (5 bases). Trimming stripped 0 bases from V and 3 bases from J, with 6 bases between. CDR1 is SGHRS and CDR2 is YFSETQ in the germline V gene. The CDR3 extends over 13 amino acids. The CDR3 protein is CASSLARDTEAFF. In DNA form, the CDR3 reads TGCGCCAGCAGCTTGGCCAGGGACACTGAAGCTTTCTTT.

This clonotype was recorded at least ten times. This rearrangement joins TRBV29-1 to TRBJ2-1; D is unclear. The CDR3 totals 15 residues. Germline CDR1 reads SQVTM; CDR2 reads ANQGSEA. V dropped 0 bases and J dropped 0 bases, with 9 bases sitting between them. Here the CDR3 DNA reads TGCAGCGTTGAAGATAGAAGGGTCTCCTACAATGAGCAGTTCTTC. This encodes CSVEDRRVSYNEQFF.

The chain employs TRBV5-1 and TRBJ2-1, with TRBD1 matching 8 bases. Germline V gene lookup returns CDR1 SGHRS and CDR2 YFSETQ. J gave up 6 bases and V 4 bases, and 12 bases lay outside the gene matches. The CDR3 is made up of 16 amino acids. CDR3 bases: TGCGCCAGCAGCCGGGACAGGCCAGAAAGTGCCAATGAGCAGTTCTTC. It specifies CASSRDRPESANEQFF.

The CDR3 protein is CASSPTGLDGETQYF. Here the CDR3 DNA reads TGTGCCAGCTCACCGACGGGACTAGATGGAGAGACCCAGTACTTC. The chain employs TRBV18 and TRBJ2-5; 8 nucleotides line up with TRBD2. The V and J ends lost 3 bases and 4 bases, in that order; junction bases with no gene match: 7. CDR1 and CDR2 (germline): KGHSH, LQKENI. CDR3 length: 15 residues.

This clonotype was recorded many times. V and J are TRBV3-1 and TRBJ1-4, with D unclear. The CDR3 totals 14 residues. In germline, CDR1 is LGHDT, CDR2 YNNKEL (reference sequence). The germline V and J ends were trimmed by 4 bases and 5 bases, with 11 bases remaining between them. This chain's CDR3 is CASSPRNTNEKLFF. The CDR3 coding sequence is TGTGCCAGCAGCCCCCGGAACACGAATGAAAAACTGTTTTTT. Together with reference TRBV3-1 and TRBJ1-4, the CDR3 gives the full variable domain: DTAVSQTPKYLVTQMGNDKSIKCEQNLGHDTMYWYKQDSKKFLKIMFSYNNKELIINETVPNRFSPKSPDKAHLNLHINSLELGDSAVYFCASSPRNTNEKLFFGSGTQLSVL.

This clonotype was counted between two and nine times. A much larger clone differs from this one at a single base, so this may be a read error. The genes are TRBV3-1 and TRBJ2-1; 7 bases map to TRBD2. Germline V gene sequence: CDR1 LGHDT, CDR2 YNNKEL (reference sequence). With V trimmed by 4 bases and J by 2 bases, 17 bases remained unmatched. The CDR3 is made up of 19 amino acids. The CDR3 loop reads CASSLKASGYVRAYNEQFF. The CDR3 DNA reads TGTGCCAGCAGCCTAAAGGCTAGCGGTTATGTCAGGGCCTACAATGAGCAGTTCTTC.

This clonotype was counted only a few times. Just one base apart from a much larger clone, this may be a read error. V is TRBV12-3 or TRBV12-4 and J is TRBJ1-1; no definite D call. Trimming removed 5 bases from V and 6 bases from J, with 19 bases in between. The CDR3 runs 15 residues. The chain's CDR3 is CASSLPSRLTPEAFF. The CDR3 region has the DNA TGTGCCAGCAGTCTCCCTTCCCGCCTTACCCCTGAAGCTTTCTTT.

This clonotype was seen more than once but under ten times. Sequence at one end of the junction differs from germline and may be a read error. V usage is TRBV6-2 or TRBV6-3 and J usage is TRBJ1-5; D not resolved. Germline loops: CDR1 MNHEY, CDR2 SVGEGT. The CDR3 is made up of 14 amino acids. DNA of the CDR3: TGTGCCAGCAGTCGGGCAGGCAACAATCAGACCCAGCATTTT. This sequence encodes CASSRAGNNQTQHF.

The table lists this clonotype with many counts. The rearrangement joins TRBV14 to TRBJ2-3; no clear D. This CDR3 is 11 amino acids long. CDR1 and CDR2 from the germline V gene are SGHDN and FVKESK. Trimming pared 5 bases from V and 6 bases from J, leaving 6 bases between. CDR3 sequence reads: CASSTYDTQYF. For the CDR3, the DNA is TGTGCCAGCAGCACATACGATACGCAGTATTTT.

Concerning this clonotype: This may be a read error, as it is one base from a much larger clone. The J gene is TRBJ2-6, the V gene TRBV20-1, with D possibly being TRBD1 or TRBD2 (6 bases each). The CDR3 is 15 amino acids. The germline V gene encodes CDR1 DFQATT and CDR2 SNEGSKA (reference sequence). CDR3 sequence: CSARVGGSEANVLTF. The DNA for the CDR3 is TGCAGTGCTAGAGTGGGGGGCTCTGAGGCCAACGTCCTGACTTTC.

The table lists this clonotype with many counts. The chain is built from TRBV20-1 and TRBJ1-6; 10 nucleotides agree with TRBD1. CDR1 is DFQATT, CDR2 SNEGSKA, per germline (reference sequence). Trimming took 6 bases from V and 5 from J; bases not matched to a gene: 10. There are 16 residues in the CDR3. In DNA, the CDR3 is TGCAGTGCGACGGGACAGGGGAGTGTCGATAATTCACCCCTCCACTTT. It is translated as CSATGQGSVDNSPLHF.

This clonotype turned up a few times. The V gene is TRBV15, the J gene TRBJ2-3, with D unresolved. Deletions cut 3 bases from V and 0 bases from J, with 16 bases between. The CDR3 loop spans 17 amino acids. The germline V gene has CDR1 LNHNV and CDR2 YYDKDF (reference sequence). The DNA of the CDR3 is TGTGCCACCAGCAGCCTCCCCGGAGCAGATAGCACAGATACGCAGTATTTT. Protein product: CATSSLPGADSTDTQYF.

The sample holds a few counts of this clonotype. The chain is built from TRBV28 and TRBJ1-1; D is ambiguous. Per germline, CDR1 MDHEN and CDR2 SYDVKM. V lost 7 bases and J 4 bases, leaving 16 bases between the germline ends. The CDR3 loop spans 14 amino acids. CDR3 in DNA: TGTGCCAGCATCCCATATATCGGGAGCACTGAAGCTTTCTTT. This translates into CASIPYIGSTEAFF.

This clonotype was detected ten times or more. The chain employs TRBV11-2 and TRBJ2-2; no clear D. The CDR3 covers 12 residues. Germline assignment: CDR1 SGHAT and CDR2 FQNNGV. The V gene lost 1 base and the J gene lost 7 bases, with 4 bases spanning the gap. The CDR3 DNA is TGTGCCAGCAGCTTAGCATACGGGGAGCTGTTTTTT. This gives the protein CASSLAYGELFF.

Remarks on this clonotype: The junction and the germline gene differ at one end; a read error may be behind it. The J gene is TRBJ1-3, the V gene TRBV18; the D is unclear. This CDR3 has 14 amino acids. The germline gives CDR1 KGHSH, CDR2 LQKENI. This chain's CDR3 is CASSQTGKGNAIYF. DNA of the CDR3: TGTGCCAGCTCCCAAACGGGGAAAGGAAACGCCATATATTTT.